The text below deals with one T cell receptor beta chain. This specimen comes from a study of cytomegalovirus exposure and HLA in healthy donors. PCR primers comprised 60 Vbeta and 13 Jbeta primers. Clones were read by immunoSEQ multiplex PCR, and TCRdb kept only the in-frame ones, dropping some. The sample includes over 150,000 clones, roughly 80% of them seen just once. V shed 2 bases, J shed 4 bases, and the junction held 6 bases outside the gene matches. CDR3 size: 15 residues. The source material was PBMCs. This chain links TRBV23-1 with TRBJ1-1; 8 bases are a match to TRBD1. TRBV23-1 is sorted into the ORF group, with uncertain function. The clonotype was recovered from a man in his fifties or sixties in good health and CMV-seropositive. The CDR3: CASSQRVDRGTEAFF. CDR3 bases: TGCGCCAGCAGTCAAAGAGTCGACAGGGGCACTGAAGCTTTCTTT.